These T cell receptor beta chains were read from a single sample in a study of cytomegalovirus exposure and HLA in healthy donors. Data came from immunoSEQ multiplex PCR; TCRdb stores just in-frame clones and leaves some out. The repertoire has some 150,000 clones, about four fifths of them found once; the top ten carry around 1.5%. The sequencing input was PBMCs. Source of these receptors: a male donor in good health and CMV-seronegative. Each CDR3 is given with its conserved first and last residue. The D gene is left open where the match is weak.

v_gene: TRBV7-9
j_gene: TRBJ2-3
d_gene: TRBD1
CDR3aa: CASSHGQGVTDTQYF

v_gene: TRBV6-5
j_gene: TRBJ2-4
d_gene: .
CDR3aa: CATQLKNIQYF

v_gene: TRBV4-2
j_gene: TRBJ1-6
d_gene: .
CDR3aa: CASSQDGRAFNSPLHF

v_gene: TRBV7-2
j_gene: TRBJ1-2
d_gene: .
CDR3aa: CASSFWGANYGYTF

v_gene: TRBV2
j_gene: TRBJ1-1
d_gene: TRBD1
CDR3aa: CASRRQGAPNTEAFF

v_gene: TRBV9
j_gene: TRBJ2-5
d_gene: TRBD2
CDR3aa: CASRELAGTLRETQYF

v_gene: TRBV14
j_gene: TRBJ2-7
d_gene: .
CDR3aa: CASSQRRIDWQYF

v_gene: TRBV7-3
j_gene: TRBJ2-1
d_gene: TRBD2
CDR3aa: CASSLFSGAHQFF

v_gene: TRBV5-1
j_gene: TRBJ2-7
d_gene: TRBD2
CDR3aa: CASSLMFDRGGYEQYF

v_gene: TRBV25-1
j_gene: TRBJ2-7
d_gene: TRBD2
CDR3aa: CATSPGGYEQYF

v_gene: TRBV28
j_gene: TRBJ1-1
d_gene: .
CDR3aa: CASSLPQASNTEAFF

v_gene: TRBV7-2
j_gene: TRBJ1-1
d_gene: .
CDR3aa: CASSLGGGTEAFF

v_gene: TRBV28
j_gene: TRBJ1-5
d_gene: .
CDR3aa: CASGGDQPQHF

v_gene: TRBV15
j_gene: TRBJ2-6
d_gene: TRBD1
CDR3aa: CATSRRSGGAGANVLTF

v_gene: TRBV7-9
j_gene: TRBJ2-1
d_gene: .
CDR3aa: CASSLAPGGGVSYNEQFF

v_gene: TRBV7-2
j_gene: TRBJ2-7
d_gene: .
CDR3aa: CASSFQGTYEQYF

v_gene: TRBV19
j_gene: TRBJ1-4
d_gene: TRBD1
CDR3aa: CASRPGTGLVLNEKLFF

v_gene: TRBV6-1
j_gene: TRBJ1-2
d_gene: .
CDR3aa: CASSDTRNYGYTF

v_gene: TRBV5-6
j_gene: TRBJ2-7
d_gene: TRBD2
CDR3aa: CASSQGLAGASTYEQYF

v_gene: TRBV5-1
j_gene: TRBJ1-1
d_gene: TRBD1
CDR3aa: CASSPAGQTNTEAFF

v_gene: TRBV29-1
j_gene: TRBJ1-2
d_gene: .
CDR3aa: CSVGGPYGYTF

v_gene: TRBV29-1
j_gene: TRBJ2-2
d_gene: .
CDR3aa: CSVGAQSTGELFF

v_gene: TRBV18
j_gene: TRBJ2-7
d_gene: .
CDR3aa: CASSPPSRVLGEQYF

v_gene: TRBV7-9
j_gene: TRBJ1-1
d_gene: TRBD1
CDR3aa: CSSSQGQGRTFF

v_gene: TRBV5-6
j_gene: TRBJ2-1
d_gene: .
CDR3aa: CASSLDGRSYEQFF

v_gene: TRBV27
j_gene: TRBJ2-1
d_gene: TRBD2
CDR3aa: CASSFLRTSGTYNEQFF

v_gene: TRBV12-5
j_gene: TRBJ1-1
d_gene: .
CDR3aa: CASGLGGDTEAFF

v_gene: TRBV25-1
j_gene: TRBJ2-7
d_gene: .
CDR3aa: CASSVYYEQYF

v_gene: TRBV6-1
j_gene: TRBJ2-6
d_gene: .
CDR3aa: CASSEGTGFFAGANVLTF

v_gene: TRBV28
j_gene: TRBJ1-3
d_gene: .
CDR3aa: CASSRNRGGVGSGNTIYF

v_gene: TRBV10-3
j_gene: TRBJ2-1
d_gene: TRBD1
CDR3aa: CAIRPPGQGRGEQFF

v_gene: TRBV23-1
j_gene: TRBJ2-5
d_gene: TRBD1
CDR3aa: CASSQRQGRETQYF

v_gene: TRBV4-1
j_gene: TRBJ2-3
d_gene: TRBD2
CDR3aa: CASTESETLLIAGTTDTQYF

v_gene: TRBV12-5
j_gene: TRBJ1-5
d_gene: TRBD1
CDR3aa: CASGPNRQGYSNQPQHF

v_gene: TRBV2
j_gene: TRBJ2-7
d_gene: .
CDR3aa: CAREGAQGEQYF

v_gene: TRBV7-9
j_gene: TRBJ2-7
d_gene: TRBD2
CDR3aa: CSSSPGGGRVGREQYF

v_gene: TRBV7-8
j_gene: TRBJ1-2
d_gene: .
CDR3aa: CASSLAFPGGYGYTF

v_gene: TRBV7-6
j_gene: TRBJ1-1
d_gene: TRBD1
CDR3aa: CASRGDSSNTEAFF

v_gene: TRBV6-1
j_gene: TRBJ1-2
d_gene: TRBD1
CDR3aa: CASSERDRGYGYTF

v_gene: TRBV14
j_gene: TRBJ1-2
d_gene: .
CDR3aa: CASSQDLRGGYTF

v_gene: TRBV11-1
j_gene: TRBJ2-2
d_gene: TRBD1
CDR3aa: CASSLWAGTGGFGELFF

v_gene: TRBV1
j_gene: TRBJ2-3
d_gene: .
CDR3aa: CTSSQDCLSGQPTDTQYF

v_gene: TRBV10-3
j_gene: TRBJ2-1
d_gene: TRBD1
CDR3aa: CAISEGTAPYNEQFF

v_gene: TRBV5-5
j_gene: TRBJ1-1
d_gene: .
CDR3aa: CASSLVSGGRSANTEAFF

v_gene: TRBV9
j_gene: TRBJ2-1
d_gene: .
CDR3aa: CASSPRVSSYNEQFF

v_gene: TRBV6-1
j_gene: TRBJ2-5
d_gene: TRBD2
CDR3aa: CASSEKPGVAGSQETQYF

v_gene: TRBV15
j_gene: TRBJ2-1
d_gene: TRBD1
CDR3aa: CATSSRGPYNEQFF

v_gene: TRBV2
j_gene: TRBJ1-2
d_gene: .
CDR3aa: CASSGGRDISDGYTF

v_gene: TRBV2
j_gene: TRBJ2-2
d_gene: TRBD1
CDR3aa: CASSVDRANTGELFF

v_gene: TRBV7-5
j_gene: TRBJ2-3
d_gene: .
CDR3aa: CARSLEETSASSPTTDTQYF

v_gene: TRBV29-1
j_gene: TRBJ1-1
d_gene: TRBD1
CDR3aa: CSEKTGEGTEAFF

v_gene: TRBV6-1
j_gene: TRBJ2-7
d_gene: TRBD1
CDR3aa: CASSGTGVDEQYF

v_gene: TRBV5-4
j_gene: TRBJ1-6
d_gene: TRBD1
CDR3aa: CASSLSGGTVNSPLHF